What follows describes a single T cell receptor beta chain. Its antigen is as yet unknown. The repertoire was sequenced with immunoSEQ multiplex PCR; TCRdb's copy has only in-frame clones and lacks some. The repertoire has 180,000 or so clones, around 90% of them found once; the top ten carry around 1.9%. This sample is part of a study of T cell responses to AZD1222 COVID-19 vaccine. This CDR3 is built from 12 residues. Trimming at V came to 8 bases and at J to 8 bases, leaving 8 bases not matched to a gene. Study findings and constraints: Only a handful of AZD1222 recipients, more than five in all, had baseline seropositivity. Repertoire sampling happened only post peak T cell response. The donor group comprised mostly white British people and more females; the analysis possibly underestimated clonal diversity.

V gene TRBV12-3 or TRBV12-4 combines with J gene TRBJ1-2; TRBD1 aligns across 7 bases. The sequencing here drew on peripheral blood, taken 28 days after the second AZD1222 dose. The receptor comes from an adult who received the AZD1222 COVID-19 vaccine. The CDR3 region has the DNA TGTGCCAGCCGACAGGGAGCAGGAGGCTACACCTTC. It specifies CASRQGAGGYTF.